This T cell receptor (beta chain) is drawn from a study of metastatic and nonmetastatic thyroid tumors. Patients were all untreated before their thyroid surgery. Ten or more counts support this clone. The CDR3 sequence is 13 residues long. Trimming pared 1 base from V and 0 bases from J, leaving 3 bases between. Germline CDR1 is MNHEY and CDR2 is SMNVEV (reference sequence). TCRdb re-analyzed the PCR reads using MiXCR. Of 85,000 to 100,000 clones in the sample, roughly 13% are singletons; the top ten hold around 11%. This TCR was recovered from a female donor with papillary thyroid cancer or a benign thyroid nodule (not recorded which). Some clones in this sample may be carry-over from other donors' samples. Sequenced material: blood. The rearrangement joins TRBV27 to TRBJ1-1; D call uncertain. The CDR3 loop reads CASSLFMNTEAFF. The DNA for the CDR3 is TGTGCCAGCAGTTTATTTATGAACACTGAAGCTTTCTTT.